This TCR beta chain comes out of a study of cytomegalovirus exposure and HLA in healthy donors. Turning to the study itself: Earlier work reported approximately 110 million unique TCR beta sequences from 150 million to 200 million T cells. The study, taken as a whole, reports: In a later analysis, a genetic analysis reported fewer productive-TCR N-insertions in an Asian-associated ancestry cluster than the cohort average. In all likelihood, a cluster of highly shared sequence variants was a sequencing artifact.

Primers for the PCR totalled 60 Vbeta and 13 Jbeta. Clones were sequenced by immunoSEQ multiplex PCR, and TCRdb holds only the in-frame ones, with some missing. The sample consists of over 100,000 clones, around 80% of them appearing once. On this clone: Its antigen is not identified.

Germline CDR1 and CDR2: SGHDT and YYEEEE. V dropped 3 bases and J dropped 3 bases, with 3 bases sitting between them. This CDR3 region has 11 residues. The rearrangement joins TRBV5-6 to TRBJ1-2; D call uncertain. The source of this sequence is a woman aged 40 to 49 in good health and CMV-seronegative. The source material was PBMCs. The CDR3 DNA sequence: TGTGCCAGCAGCTCTGACTATGGCTACACCTTC. Translating it yields CASSSDYGYTF.